These 22 T cell receptor beta chains originate from one sample sequenced in a study of OX40 agonist ivuxolimab in advanced cancers. Data came from immunoSEQ multiplex PCR; TCRdb stores just in-frame clones and leaves some out. Among over 45,000 clones listed, about 90% were seen once. The sample here was CD4+ or CD8+ T cells sorted from blood, taken in a trial of the OX40 agonist ivuxolimab. The receptors shown here come from an adult with an advanced solid tumor such as melanoma, head and neck, liver or kidney cancer.

The chain couples TRBV7-9 to TRBJ1-2; TRBD1 aligns across 7 bases. Germline CDR1 and CDR2: SEHNR and FQNEAQ (reference sequence). The CDR3 sequence is 17 residues long. V lost 5 bases to trimming and J lost 3 bases; unmatched junction nucleotides: 15. Written as DNA, the CDR3 is TGTGCCAGCAGCCCCCCGGGACAGCTTATCCCTGACTATGGCTACACCTTC. Translation gives CASSPPGQLIPDYGYTF.

The J gene is TRBJ1-5, the V gene TRBV28; 9 positions match TRBD1. The V gene's germline CDR1 is MDHEN and CDR2 SYDVKM. CDR3 length equals 23 residues. Trimming took 3 bases from V and 2 from J; bases not matched to a gene: 26. CDR3 loop: CASSFSSPSSRLLQGAGNQPQHF. The CDR3 nucleotides read TGTGCCAGCAGTTTTTCCTCCCCATCGAGTCGGCTTCTACAGGGGGCAGGCAATCAGCCCCAGCATTTT.

Comment on this clone: Distinct nucleotide sequences in the sample also encode this CDR3. J is TRBJ2-1 and V is TRBV19; the D is unclear. Trimming took off 3 bases at V and 0 bases at J, with 6 bases between the two ends. Germline CDR1 and CDR2: LNHDA and SQIVND (reference sequence). CDR3 size: 14 residues. CDR3 DNA: TGTGCCAGTAGTATGGGCAGCTCCTACAATGAGCAGTTCTTC. Its translation is CASSMGSSYNEQFF.

The chain carries TRBV5-1 and TRBJ2-7; D is uncertain. CDR3 length: 15 amino acids. Trimming stripped 0 bases from V and 3 bases from J, with 13 bases between. Germline V gene lookup returns CDR1 SGHRS and CDR2 YFSETQ. The CDR3 protein is CASSLGVGGYYEQYF. As DNA, the CDR3 is TGCGCCAGCAGCTTGGGGGTGGGTGGTTACTACGAGCAGTACTTC.

The count of this clone is one. The chain recombines TRBV5-4 with TRBJ1-2, with TRBD1 matching 9 bases. Trimming at V came to 4 bases and at J to 8 bases, leaving 12 bases not matched to a gene. CDR1 and CDR2 from the germline V gene are SGHNT and YYREEE (reference sequence). The CDR3 runs 15 residues. This CDR3 is CASSEDRGLLGGYTF. The CDR3 coding sequence is TGTGCCAGCAGCGAGGACAGGGGCCTTCTGGGAGGCTACACCTTC.

V and J are TRBV29-1 and TRBJ2-1; the D is unclear. Trimming pared 8 bases from V and 6 bases from J, leaving 17 bases between. The CDR3 length is 13 residues. CDR1 and CDR2 (germline): SQVTM, ANQGSEA. CDR3 sequence (DNA): TGCAGCCCCACGAGTAGCTTAGGCAATGAGCAGTTCTTC. Its protein is CSPTSSLGNEQFF.

The chain uses TRBV6-1 and TRBJ1-2; TRBD1 aligns across 7 bases. V was pared by 5 bases and J by 8 bases, with 11 bases of the junction left unmatched. Per the germline V gene, CDR1 is MNHNS and CDR2 is SASEGT. This CDR3 region has 14 residues. The CDR3 reads CASSSSTGLYGYTF. Written as DNA, the CDR3 is TGTGCCAGCAGTTCCTCGACAGGGCTATACGGCTACACCTTC.

This clone was observed a single time. The chain carries TRBV7-2 and TRBJ2-2, with TRBD2 as a possible D gene (5 bases). V lost 2 bases and J 4 bases, leaving 14 bases between the germline ends. The CDR3 contains 16 residues. Germline loops: CDR1 SGHTA, CDR2 FQGNSA. The CDR3 spells CASSLNVGEVTGELFF. The CDR3, as DNA: TGTGCCAGCAGCTTAAACGTGGGAGAGGTCACCGGGGAGCTGTTTTTT.

The rearrangement links TRBV5-4 to TRBJ1-3; 7 bases map to TRBD1. Germline V lookup: CDR1 SGHNT, CDR2 YYREEE (reference sequence). This CDR3 region has 15 residues. The V and J ends lost 2 bases and 2 bases, in that order; junction bases with no gene match: 4. The CDR3 loop reads CASSLGTEPGNTIYF. CDR3 DNA: TGTGCCAGCAGCTTAGGGACAGAGCCTGGAAACACCATATATTTT.

The chain recombines TRBV18 with TRBJ1-1; 8 bases align to TRBD1. The CDR3 has 15 amino acids. The J segment lost 1 base and the V segment lost 4 bases, leaving 5 bases of the junction unmatched. Looked up from germline, CDR1 is KGHSH and CDR2 is LQKENI. The CDR3 protein is CASSRGQGWNTEAFF. CDR3 coding DNA: TGTGCCAGCTCACGTGGACAGGGCTGGAACACTGAAGCTTTCTTT.

This rearrangement joins TRBV6-1 to TRBJ1-2; D might be TRBD1 (6 bases). This CDR3 has 14 residues. Trimming left V 8 bases short and J 8 bases short, with 21 bases between. Germline values: CDR1 MNHNS, CDR2 SASEGT. The CDR3 reads CASERGARSGGYTF. CDR3 DNA sequence: TGTGCCAGCGAAAGGGGGGCCCGCTCGGGCGGCTACACCTTC.

The genes are TRBV28 and TRBJ1-1; D might be TRBD1 (5 bases). V lost 5 bases to trimming and J lost 6 bases, with 10 bases between them. CDR3 length: 12 residues. Per germline, CDR1 MDHEN and CDR2 SYDVKM. The CDR3 protein is CASSPPGAEAFF. Written as DNA, the CDR3 is TGTGCCAGCAGTCCTCCGGGGGCTGAAGCTTTCTTT.

The chain uses TRBV4-3 and TRBJ2-7; D is undetermined. V shed 1 base and J shed 2 bases, with 9 bases lying between them. The length of the CDR3 is 14 residues. CDR1 is LGHNA and CDR2 is YSLEER in the germline V gene. CDR3 residues: CASSQGHGPYEQYF. For the CDR3, the DNA is TGCGCCAGCAGCCAAGGACACGGCCCCTACGAGCAGTACTTC.

V gene TRBV14 combines with J gene TRBJ2-2, with 7 bases fitting TRBD2. This CDR3 is built from 15 residues. The V segment lost 4 bases and the J segment 0 bases; nucleotides outside the gene matches: 2. Germline V gives CDR1 SGHDN, CDR2 FVKESK. CDR3 DNA: TGTGCCAGCAGCCGTGGGGGGGCGAACACCGGGGAGCTGTTTTTT. Its translation is CASSRGGANTGELFF.

This sequence joins TRBV28 and TRBJ1-2; TRBD1 matches 11 bases. Germline values: CDR1 MDHEN, CDR2 SYDVKM. The CDR3 consists of 15 residues. After removal of 2 bases from V and 6 bases from J, the junction contained 5 bases not matched to a gene. CDR3 sequence: CASSLARTGGNGYTF. The CDR3 coding sequence is TGTGCCAGCAGTTTAGCCCGGACAGGGGGCAATGGCTACACCTTC.

The chain joins TRBV6-5 to TRBJ2-5; no firm D call. V dropped 6 bases and J dropped 5 bases, with 16 bases sitting between them. Germline V gene lookup returns CDR1 MNHEY and CDR2 SVGAGI. CDR3 length: 14 amino acids. CDR3 region: CASRVANGPETQYF. The DNA for the CDR3 is TGTGCCAGCAGGGTTGCTAATGGCCCGGAGACCCAGTACTTC.

The chain combines TRBV14 with TRBJ2-7; D is possibly TRBD1 (6 bases). The CDR3 has 15 residues. Trimming removed 5 bases from V and 0 bases from J, with 14 bases in between. The germline gives CDR1 SGHDN, CDR2 FVKESK. This chain's CDR3 is CASSARDTGSYEQYF. The CDR3 DNA reads as TGTGCCAGCAGCGCCCGGGACACGGGCTCCTACGAGCAGTACTTC. The full variable domain, in which reference TRBV14 and TRBJ2-7 provide the parts outside the CDR3, is EAGVTQFPSHSVIEKGQTVTLRCDPISGHDNLYWYRRVMGKEIKFLLHFVKESKQDESGMPNNRFLAERTGGTYSTLKVQPAELEDSGVYFCASSARDTGSYEQYFGPGTRLTVT.

This chain links TRBV7-9 with TRBJ1-6; the D gene is possibly TRBD1 (5 bases). CDR1 and CDR2 (germline): SEHNR, FQNEAQ (reference sequence). V lost 5 bases and J lost 8, with 7 bases in between. The CDR3 contains 12 residues. The CDR3 here is CASSGTDSPLHF. The CDR3 DNA reads TGTGCCAGCAGCGGGACGGATTCACCCCTCCACTTT. Using reference TRBV7-9 and TRBJ1-6 for the parts outside the CDR3, the full variable domain is DTGVSQNPRHKITKRGQNVTFRCDPISEHNRLYWYRQTLGQGPEFLTYFQNEAQLEKSRLLSDRFSAERPKGSFSTLEIQRTEQGDSAMYLCASSGTDSPLHFGNGTRLTVT.

This sequence joins TRBV10-3 and TRBJ1-5, with a possible D match to TRBD1 (5 bases). CDR3 length: 16 residues. V was trimmed by 3 bases and J by 0 bases, leaving 12 bases between them. Germline-derived CDR1 and CDR2 are ENHRY and SYGVKD. DNA for the CDR3: TGTGCCATCAGTGAAGTGGGGCCAGGTAGCAATCAGCCCCAGCATTTT. Amino acid sequence: CAISEVGPGSNQPQHF.

The gene calls are TRBV28 and TRBJ2-2; 11 bases fit TRBD2. The junction had 11 bases not matched to a gene; V was cut back by 8 bases and J by 3 bases. Per germline, CDR1 MDHEN and CDR2 SYDVKM. The CDR3 is made up of 17 amino acids. The CDR3: CASSLAGGTLDTGELFF. CDR3 sequence (DNA): TGTGCCAGCTCTCTAGCGGGGGGTACGTTGGACACCGGGGAGCTGTTTTTT.

The chain couples TRBV28 to TRBJ1-1, with D unclear. Trimming left V 7 bases short and J 1 base short, with 10 bases between. CDR3 size: 13 residues. Germline CDR1 and CDR2: MDHEN and SYDVKM. The CDR3, as DNA: TGTGCCAGCACCCCTCGTCCGAACACTGAAGCTTTCTTT. Residues: CASTPRPNTEAFF.

The rearrangement uses TRBV11-3 and TRBJ2-3; perhaps TRBD2 as D (6 bases). V lost 1 base and J lost 1, with 6 bases in between. The germline V gene encodes CDR1 SGHNT and CDR2 YENEEA. The CDR3 extends over 14 amino acids. Here the CDR3 DNA reads TGTGCCAGCAGCTTAGCGGGGGGCACAGATACGCAGTATTTT. Its protein is CASSLAGGTDTQYF.